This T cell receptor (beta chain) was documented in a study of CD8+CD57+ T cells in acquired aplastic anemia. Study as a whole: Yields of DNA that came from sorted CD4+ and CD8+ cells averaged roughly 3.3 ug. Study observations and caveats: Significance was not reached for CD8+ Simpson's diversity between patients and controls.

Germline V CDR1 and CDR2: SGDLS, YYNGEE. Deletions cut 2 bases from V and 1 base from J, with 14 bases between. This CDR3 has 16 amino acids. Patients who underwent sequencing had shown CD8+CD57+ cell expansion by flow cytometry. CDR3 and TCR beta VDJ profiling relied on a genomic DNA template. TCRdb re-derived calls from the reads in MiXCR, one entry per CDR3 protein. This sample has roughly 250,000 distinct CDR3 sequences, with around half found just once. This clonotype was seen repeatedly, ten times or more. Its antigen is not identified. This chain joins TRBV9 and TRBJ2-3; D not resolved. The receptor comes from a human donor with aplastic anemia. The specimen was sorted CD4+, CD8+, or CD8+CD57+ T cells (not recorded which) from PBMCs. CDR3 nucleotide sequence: TGTGCCAGCAGCGTCCATCATGGGGAACGCACAGATACGCAGTATTTT. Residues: CASSVHHGERTDTQYF. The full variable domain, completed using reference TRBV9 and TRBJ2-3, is DSGVTQTPKHLITATGQRVTLRCSPRSGDLSVYWYQQSLDQGLQFLIQYYNGEERAKGNILERFSAQQFPDLHSELNLSSLELGDSALYFCASSVHHGERTDTQYFGPGTRLTVL.